The rows below give T cell receptor beta chains drawn from one sample of a study of blood T cell repertoires in COVID-19. Measured with immunoSEQ multiplex PCR; TCRdb has only the in-frame clones, and not every one. The sample includes over 120,000 clones, over 65% seen only once; the top ten take more than 3.5%. Sequencing was carried out using peripheral blood. These receptors all come from a woman aged 80 or older with active or convalescent COVID-19. CDR3s leave out the opening cysteine and the closing phenylalanine or tryptophan. Each record gives: V gene, CDR3 protein.

v_call: TRBV19
cdr3_aa: ASSQRTGGLRVTEAF

v_call: TRBV28
cdr3_aa: ASSTRTGQF

v_call: TRBV6-2/TRBV6-3
cdr3_aa: ASSHGGAGTGELF

v_call: TRBV7-9
cdr3_aa: ASSHHDRVGTQY

v_call: TRBV6-1
cdr3_aa: ASSEAPGGWTQH

v_call: TRBV30
cdr3_aa: AWSVLGEAF

v_call: TRBV6-5
cdr3_aa: ASHKTSYEQY

v_call: TRBV18
cdr3_aa: ASSLVKQGNSPLH

v_call: TRBV5-1
cdr3_aa: ASRLSADTQY

v_call: TRBV7-3
cdr3_aa: ASSPRTSAYNEQF

v_call: TRBV30
cdr3_aa: AWSSGNSGNTIY

v_call: TRBV10-1
cdr3_aa: ASSRTIRETQY

v_call: TRBV7-2
cdr3_aa: ASSLSLWRGKNTGELF

v_call: TRBV4-1
cdr3_aa: ASSQWTSGTDTQY

v_call: TRBV2
cdr3_aa: ASKGDGANYGYT

v_call: TRBV3-1/TRBV3-2
cdr3_aa: ASSQDRETQY

v_call: TRBV5-1
cdr3_aa: ASSLTGFENTEAF

v_call: TRBV19
cdr3_aa: ASNPSGGATETQY

v_call: TRBV2
cdr3_aa: ASRYPGQVSSGAKNIQY

v_call: TRBV7-2
cdr3_aa: ASSLQHSGGGYT

v_call: TRBV21-1
cdr3_aa: ASSKSQGDSSYNSPLH

v_call: TRBV2
cdr3_aa: ASRGGGRGGRTDTQY

v_call: TRBV6-2/TRBV6-3
cdr3_aa: ASSYRRGNTEAF

v_call: TRBV15
cdr3_aa: ATSYSSYEQY

v_call: TRBV5-1
cdr3_aa: ASSVGGTRTDTQY

v_call: TRBV6-5
cdr3_aa: ASSYSGQGNTEAF

v_call: TRBV6-9
cdr3_aa: ASSYVRGRAKNIQY

v_call: TRBV2
cdr3_aa: ASFMVGGNSPLH

v_call: TRBV5-5
cdr3_aa: ASSFISGELF

v_call: TRBV2
cdr3_aa: ASSAQTYEQY

v_call: TRBV5-6
cdr3_aa: ASSRDRAQPQH

v_call: TRBV30
cdr3_aa: AWKQGVISGNTIY

v_call: TRBV28
cdr3_aa: ASIPERGLGTEAF

v_call: TRBV30
cdr3_aa: AWSDITEAF

v_call: TRBV4-1
cdr3_aa: ASSLERDSRGTGELF